This T cell receptor (beta chain) was recovered during a study of cytomegalovirus exposure and HLA in healthy donors. Findings and caveats of the study: V segments that were indistinguishable, TRBV6-2 and TRBV6-3 among them, were omitted from analysis.

The PCR contained 60 Vbeta and 13 Jbeta primers. TCRdb's table, derived via immunoSEQ multiplex PCR, lists solely in-frame clones and lacks some. The repertoire consists of 120,000 to 150,000 clones, with 70% to 80% occurring once and the leading ten covering less than 15%. Note on this clone: The antigen is not known. At one end, the junction sequence differs from germline, possibly due to a read error.

Germline assignment: CDR1 PRHDT and CDR2 FYEKMQ (reference sequence). The CDR3 contains 14 residues. The chain is built from TRBV13 and TRBJ2-7, with D possibly matching TRBD2 (6 bases). This clonotype originated in a man aged 35-49 years in good health and CMV-seropositive. The sample was PBMCs. As DNA, the CDR3 is TGTGCCAGCGGCAGGGACTCGTCCTCCCACGAGCAGTACTTC. Translation gives CASGRDSSSHEQYF.